A few counts support the clone carrying this T cell receptor beta chain. Antigen: not known. This entry comes from a study of PD-1 blockade in mismatch repair-deficient tumors. Study-level findings and limits: Rapid post-treatment expansion, then contraction, generally preceding radiologic response, marked tumor-resident clones.

Sequencing used immunoSEQ multiplex PCR; TCRdb keeps in-frame clones, though not all of them. Here the sample spans some 66,000 clones, 88% being singletons. The CDR3 covers 12 residues. With 0 bases removed from V and 7 bases from J, the gap between germline ends came to 7 bases. Germline V gives CDR1 SGDLS, CDR2 YYNGEE. Mismatch repair deficiency was confirmed in all patients, by PCR or immunohistochemistry. The sequence came from an adult with mismatch repair-deficient cancer. This chain links TRBV9 with TRBJ1-2; D ambiguous. The material was peripheral blood, obtained 52 weeks after starting pembrolizumab. CDR3 bases: TGTGCCAGCAGCGTAGGGCACCTTGGCTACACCTTC. Translating gives CASSVGHLGYTF.